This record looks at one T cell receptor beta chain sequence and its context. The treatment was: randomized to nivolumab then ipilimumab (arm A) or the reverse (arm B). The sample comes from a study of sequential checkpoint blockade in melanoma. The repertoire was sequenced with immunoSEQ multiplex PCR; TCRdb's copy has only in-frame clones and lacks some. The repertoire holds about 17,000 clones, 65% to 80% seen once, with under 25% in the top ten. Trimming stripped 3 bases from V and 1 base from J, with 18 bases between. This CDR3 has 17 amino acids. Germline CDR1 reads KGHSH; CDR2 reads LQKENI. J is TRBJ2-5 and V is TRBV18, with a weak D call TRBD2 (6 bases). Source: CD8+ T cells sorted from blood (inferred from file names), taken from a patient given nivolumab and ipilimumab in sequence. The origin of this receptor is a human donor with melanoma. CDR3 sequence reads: CASSPRRGEGVQETQYF. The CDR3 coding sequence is TGTGCCAGCTCACCCCGGAGGGGCGAAGGGGTCCAAGAGACCCAGTACTTC.